The T cell receptor (beta chain) described here comes from a study of T cell responses to AZD1222 COVID-19 vaccine (dated by TCRdb to the early 2020s). About the investigation overall: AZD1222 recipients given second doses at about 4 weeks or at about 12 weeks were pooled, since spike-specific TCR depth and breadth were not found to differ between the two schedules. TCR sequencing was performed for about 250 trial participants, of whom some 200 were given two doses of AZD1222 and around 25 were given two doses of MenACWY control vaccine. Trial participants were enrolled by age into 18-55, 56-69 and 70-plus year subgroups, with around 140, 26 and 57 TCR-sequenced participants respectively. Summary of the overall study and its limitations: Participants were mostly white British and included more females than males, and it was suggested by the authors that clonal diversity may have been underestimated. Spike-specific TCR breadth and depth rose significantly after two AZD1222 doses compared with day 0 and with MenACWY recipients. Because no day 14 peak-response samples were available, repertoires were characterized only after the peak T cell response. Only five or six AZD1222 recipients were SARS-CoV-2 seropositive at baseline, limiting conclusions about previously exposed vaccinees. The vaccine-associated CD4 TCRs covered the entire spike protein, and the dominant responses fell in regions 160-218 and 743-854. In the small 56-69-year group, the increase in depth fell short of significance, most likely because of low power. Reportedly, close to half of the unique spike-specific TCRs recognized epitopes lying outside the regions that are mutated in the B.1.351 and B.1.1.7 variants.

There are 15 amino acids in the CDR3, from cysteine to phenylalanine inclusive. The kept DNA is CDR3 alone, 45 bases in frame from the first base. In the germline V gene, CDR1 corresponds to SGHTA and CDR2 to FQGNSA. V is reduced by 1 base and J by 2 bases, leaving a spacing of 11 bases between them. The CDR3 regions of human TCRbeta chains were analyzed by immunosequencing. The study's processing was this. Repertoire TCRs were checked for matches against a reference library of SARS-CoV-2-specific TCRs that had been generated using the MIRA antigen-specificity platform. Breadth meant the fraction of unique TCRs that were SARS-CoV-2-associated, whereas depth meant the fraction of total T cells that were SARS-CoV-2-associated. Using the MIRA data, each spike-specific TCR was assigned both to the spike region to which the TCR was reactive and to a CD4 or CD8 class. Log10-transformed breadth and depth values were compared by one-way ANOVA with Sidak's multiple comparisons tests. TCRdb retrieved this table from immuneACCESS and kept in-frame rearrangements only. Not all clones are present; in checked studies, unresolved V genes account for under half, and no reason is known for the remainder. D and trimming come from the DNA, and the V and J calls and clone size come from that table. This sample is represented by over 90,000 clones; about nine tenths of them were singletons. The top ten clonotypes cover 4% to 6% of the sample.

As to this clone: Its antigen is not yet known. No quality values exist for individual bases; no much larger clone is one base distant.

The label giving this sample's time point can be read as: baseline before first vaccination. Vaccinee samples were obtained from the UK trials COV001 and COV002, which included a single-blind randomized controlled phase 2/3 trial of AZD1222 (ChAdOx1 nCoV-19) in healthy adults. For TCRbeta chain sequencing, PBMC samples were collected from trial participants at day 0 and at day 28 after the second dose. Source: peripheral blood, taken on day 0 of AZD1222 vaccination. This receptor was taken from an adult in good health. The receptor chain draws on TRBV7-2 and TRBJ1-2; the D gene cannot be resolved reliably. The DNA reads TGTGCCAGCAGCTTAGACCTAGGCCCCAACTATGGCTACACCTTC. Its protein is CASSLDLGPNYGYTF.